This T cell receptor beta chain originates from a study of blood T cell repertoires in COVID-19. Study at large: Samples of COVID-19 (acute and convalescent) were obtained from the United States, Italy and Spain. Sources were T cells, B-cell-depleted T cells, or PBMCs; the material itself was cDNA or gDNA.

Trimming cost V 3 bases and J 6 bases; bases outside gene matches: 6. The V gene's germline CDR1 is SGHTA and CDR2 FQGNSA. The CDR3 has 14 amino acids. Libraries were prepared by immunoSEQ multiplex PCR; TCRdb keeps only in-frame clonotypes and omits some of them. This sample has over 250,000 clones, with roughly 77% found just once. The origin of this receptor is a woman older than 75 with acute or convalescent COVID-19. The genes are TRBV7-2 and TRBJ1-1; 8 bases match TRBD1. Sequenced sample: peripheral blood. This chain's CDR3 is CASSFPGGPSEAFF. The CDR3 DNA follows: TGTGCCAGCAGCTTCCCAGGGGGCCCTTCTGAAGCTTTCTTT.